The clone carrying this T cell receptor delta chain was seen many times. Translating this DNA gives a protein that differs at residue 11 from the TCRdb one, which belongs to a much larger clone; a read error is likely, and the protein shown is this translation. Other DNA sequences in the sample encode the same CDR3. TCRdb re-called clones from the RT-PCR reads via CATT. Among about 1,500 delta-chain clones listed, 4.5% to 7% were seen once. The germline V gene has CDR1 GEAIGNYY and CDR2 EKD. V lost 3 bases to trimming and J lost 9 bases; unmatched junction nucleotides: 9. The CDR3 spans 14 residues. The entry originates in a study of gamma-delta T cells after stem cell transplantation.

V and J are TRDV2 and TRDJ1; TRDD3 matches 10 bases. Sequencing was carried out using gamma-delta T cells. This clonotype was sampled from a human donor. It is not recorded whose cells these are; they may come from a transplant donor. The CDR3 sequence is CACDLLGDGGQLIF. CDR3 nucleotides: TGTGCCTGTGACTTACTGGGGGATGGGGGTCAACTCATCTTT.